These 5 T cell receptor beta chains were sequenced from one sample in a study of cytomegalovirus exposure and HLA in healthy donors. PCR primers comprised 60 Vbeta and 13 Jbeta primers. Here immunoSEQ multiplex PCR was the method, and the copy in TCRdb shows in-frame clones only, minus some. Of over 100,000 clones listed, just under 70% are singletons. Sequencing was performed on PBMCs. Receptors originate from a woman aged 70-85 years in good health and CMV-seropositive.

This clone has only one observation. This chain uses TRBV2 with TRBJ2-3; TRBD2 aligns across 8 bases. This CDR3 region has 15 residues. V lost 10 bases to trimming and J lost 2 bases; unmatched junction nucleotides: 11. Germline values: CDR1 SNHLY, CDR2 FYNNEI. Here the CDR3 DNA reads TGTGCCACCTCTATCGGGGGGGGTTTCACAGATACGCAGTATTTT. Translated, it gives CATSIGGGFTDTQYF.

The gene calls are TRBV29-1 and TRBJ2-3; 8 nucleotides match TRBD2. The CDR3 contains 13 residues. The junction had 5 bases not matched to a gene; V was cut back by 4 bases and J by 5 bases. Germline loops: CDR1 SQVTM, CDR2 ANQGSEA. CDR3 amino acids: CSVVSGGIDTQYF. The CDR3 DNA reads as TGCAGCGTTGTAAGCGGGGGAATAGATACGCAGTATTTT.

In regard to this clone: A read error may produce the germline difference seen at one junction end. The chain couples TRBV30 to TRBJ2-1, with 13 bases matching TRBD2. CDR1 is GTSNPN and CDR2 is SVGIG in the germline V gene (reference sequence). The CDR3 has 13 amino acids. The CDR3 nucleotides are TGTGCGTGGAGACTAGCGGGGGGCCGTGAGCAGTTCTTC. Its protein is CAWRLAGGREQFF. The full variable domain, with the rest looked up from reference TRBV30 and TRBJ2-1, is SQTIHQWPATLVQPVGSPLSLECTVEGTSNPNLYWYRQAAGRGLQLLFYSVGIGQISSEVPQNLSASRPQDRQFILSSKKLLLSDSGFYLCAWRLAGGREQFFGPGTRLTVL.

V is TRBV4-3 and J is TRBJ1-4, with 7 bases that match TRBD1. CDR1 LGHNA and CDR2 YSLEER come from the germline V gene. The CDR3 runs 14 residues. The J segment lost 5 bases and the V segment lost 6 bases, leaving 6 bases of the junction unmatched. The CDR3 sequence: CASSSGRGNEKLFF. The CDR3 coding sequence is TGCGCCAGCAGTTCTGGCAGGGGGAATGAAAAACTGTTTTTT.

The chain recombines TRBV5-1 with TRBJ1-4; 7 positions agree with TRBD1. V lost 3 bases, J lost 8 bases, and 10 bases stayed unmatched. CDR3 length: 15 amino acids. Looked up from germline, CDR1 is SGHRS and CDR2 is YFSETQ. Here the CDR3 DNA reads TGCGCCAGCAGCTCGCAGACAGGGACGAGCGAAAAACTGTTTTTT. Amino acid sequence: CASSSQTGTSEKLFF.